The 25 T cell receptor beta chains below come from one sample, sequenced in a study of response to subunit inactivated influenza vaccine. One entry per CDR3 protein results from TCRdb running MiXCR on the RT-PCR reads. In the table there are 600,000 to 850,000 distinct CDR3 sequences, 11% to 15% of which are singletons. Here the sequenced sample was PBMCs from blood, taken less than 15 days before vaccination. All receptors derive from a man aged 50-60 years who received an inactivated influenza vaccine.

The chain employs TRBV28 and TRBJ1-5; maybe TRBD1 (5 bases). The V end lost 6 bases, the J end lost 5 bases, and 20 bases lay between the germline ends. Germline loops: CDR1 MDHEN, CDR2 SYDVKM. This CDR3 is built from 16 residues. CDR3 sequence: CASSPSSGQRHQPQHF. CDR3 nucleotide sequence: TGTGCCAGCAGCCCATCATCGGGGCAGAGGCATCAGCCCCAGCATTTT.

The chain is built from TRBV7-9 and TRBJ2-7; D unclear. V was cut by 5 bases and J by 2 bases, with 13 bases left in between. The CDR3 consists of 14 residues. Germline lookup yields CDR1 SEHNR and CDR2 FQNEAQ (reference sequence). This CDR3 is CASSRPLDPYEQYF. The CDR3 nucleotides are TGTGCCAGCAGCCGCCCGCTGGACCCCTACGAGCAGTACTTC.

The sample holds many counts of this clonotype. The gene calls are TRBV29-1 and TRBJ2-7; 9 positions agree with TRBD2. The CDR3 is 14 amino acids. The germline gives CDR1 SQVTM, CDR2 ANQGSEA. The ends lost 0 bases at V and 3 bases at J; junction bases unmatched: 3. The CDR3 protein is CSVEDRREGYEQYF. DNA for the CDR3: TGCAGCGTTGAAGATAGGCGGGAGGGCTACGAGCAGTACTTC.

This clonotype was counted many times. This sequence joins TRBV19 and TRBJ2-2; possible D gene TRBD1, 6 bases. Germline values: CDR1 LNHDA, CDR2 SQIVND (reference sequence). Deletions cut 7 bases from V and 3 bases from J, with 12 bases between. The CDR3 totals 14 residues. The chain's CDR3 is CASTTGFDTGELFF. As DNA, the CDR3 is TGTGCCAGTACCACAGGGTTTGACACCGGGGAGCTGTTTTTT.

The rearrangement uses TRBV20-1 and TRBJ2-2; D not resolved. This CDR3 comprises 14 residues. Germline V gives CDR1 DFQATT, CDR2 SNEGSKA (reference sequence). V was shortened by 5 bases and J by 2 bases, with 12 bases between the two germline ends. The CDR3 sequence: CSADRVLNTGELFF. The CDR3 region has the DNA TGCAGTGCTGACCGGGTCTTAAACACCGGGGAGCTGTTTTTT.

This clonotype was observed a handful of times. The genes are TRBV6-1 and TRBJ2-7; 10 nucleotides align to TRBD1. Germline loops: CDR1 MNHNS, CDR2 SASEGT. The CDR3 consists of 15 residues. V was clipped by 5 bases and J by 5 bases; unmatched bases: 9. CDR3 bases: TGTGCCAGCAGTCCCTCCGGGACAGGGGAACACGAGCAGTACTTC. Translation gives CASSPSGTGEHEQYF.

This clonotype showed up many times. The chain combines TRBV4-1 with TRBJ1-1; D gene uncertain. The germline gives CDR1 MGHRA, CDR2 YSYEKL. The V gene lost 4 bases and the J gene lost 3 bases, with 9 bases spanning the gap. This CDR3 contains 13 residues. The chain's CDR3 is CASSRPLDTEAFF. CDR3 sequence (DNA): TGCGCCAGCAGCCGGCCCCTAGACACTGAAGCTTTCTTT.

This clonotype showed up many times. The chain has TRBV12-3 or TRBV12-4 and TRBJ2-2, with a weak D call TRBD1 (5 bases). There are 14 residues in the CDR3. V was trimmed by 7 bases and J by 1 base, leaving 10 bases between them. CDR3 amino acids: CASTLDRNTGELFF. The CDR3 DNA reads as TGTGCCAGCACCCTCGACAGGAACACCGGGGAGCTGTTTTTT.

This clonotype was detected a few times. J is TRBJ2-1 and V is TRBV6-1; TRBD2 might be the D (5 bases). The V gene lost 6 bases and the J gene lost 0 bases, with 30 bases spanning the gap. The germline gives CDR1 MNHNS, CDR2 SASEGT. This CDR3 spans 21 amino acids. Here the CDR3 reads CASRNAGKRPTTESSYNEQFF. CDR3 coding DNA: TGTGCCAGCAGGAACGCGGGCAAGCGACCGACAACAGAGAGCTCCTACAATGAGCAGTTCTTC.

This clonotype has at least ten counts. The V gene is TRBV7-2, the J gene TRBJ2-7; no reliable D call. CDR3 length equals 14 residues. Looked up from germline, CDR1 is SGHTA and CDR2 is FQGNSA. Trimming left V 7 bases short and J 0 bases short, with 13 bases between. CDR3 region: CASMGSRTSYEQYF. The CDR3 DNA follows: TGTGCCAGCATGGGGTCACGAACCTCCTACGAGCAGTACTTC.

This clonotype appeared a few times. The CDR3 protein is CANPGLAGDKGWNNEQFF. The CDR3 nucleotides read TGTGCCAACCCGGGACTAGCGGGAGACAAAGGGTGGAACAATGAGCAGTTCTTC. The gene calls are TRBV2 and TRBJ2-1; 14 bases are a match to TRBD2. The trim removed 10 bases at V and 5 bases at J, leaving 16 bases unmatched. The CDR3 extends over 18 amino acids. CDR1 is SNHLY, CDR2 FYNNEI, per germline.

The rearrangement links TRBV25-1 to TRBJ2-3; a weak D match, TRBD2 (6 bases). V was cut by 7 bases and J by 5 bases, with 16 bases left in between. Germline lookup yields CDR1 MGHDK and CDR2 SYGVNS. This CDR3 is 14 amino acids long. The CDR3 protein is CASKGPAEGDTQYF. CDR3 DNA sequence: TGTGCCAGCAAGGGACCCGCGGAGGGAGATACGCAGTATTTT.

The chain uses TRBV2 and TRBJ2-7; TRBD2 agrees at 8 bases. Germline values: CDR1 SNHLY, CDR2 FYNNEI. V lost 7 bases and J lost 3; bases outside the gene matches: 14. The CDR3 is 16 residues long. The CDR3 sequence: CASKLQPGLGLYEQYF. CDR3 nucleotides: TGTGCCAGCAAATTACAGCCGGGACTAGGGCTCTACGAGCAGTACTTC.

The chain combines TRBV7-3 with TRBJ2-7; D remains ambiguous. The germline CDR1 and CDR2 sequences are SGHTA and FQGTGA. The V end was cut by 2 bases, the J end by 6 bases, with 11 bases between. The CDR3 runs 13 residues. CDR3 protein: CASSLGLGSEQYF. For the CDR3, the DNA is TGTGCCAGCAGCTTAGGTCTTGGTAGCGAGCAGTACTTC.

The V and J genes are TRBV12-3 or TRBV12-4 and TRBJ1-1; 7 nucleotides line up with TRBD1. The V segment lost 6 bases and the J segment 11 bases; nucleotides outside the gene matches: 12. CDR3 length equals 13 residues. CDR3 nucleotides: TGTGCCAGCAGCCAAACAGGGGAAACAGTCGCTTTCTTT. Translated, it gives CASSQTGETVAFF.

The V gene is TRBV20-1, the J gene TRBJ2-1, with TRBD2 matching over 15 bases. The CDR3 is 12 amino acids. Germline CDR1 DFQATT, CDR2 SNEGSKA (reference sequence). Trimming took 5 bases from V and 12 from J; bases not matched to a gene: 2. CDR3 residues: CSAAGLAGGQFF. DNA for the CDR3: TGCAGTGCTGCGGGACTAGCGGGGGGGCAGTTCTTC.

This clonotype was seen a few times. The CDR3 here is CASSLVGGATGELFF. In DNA form, the CDR3 reads TGTGCCAGCAGCTTAGTAGGGGGGGCCACCGGGGAGCTGTTTTTT. V is TRBV7-2 and J is TRBJ2-2; tentative D call: TRBD2 (7 bases). CDR3 length: 15 amino acids. Per germline, CDR1 SGHTA and CDR2 FQGNSA. V was pared by 1 base and J by 4 bases, with 10 bases between.

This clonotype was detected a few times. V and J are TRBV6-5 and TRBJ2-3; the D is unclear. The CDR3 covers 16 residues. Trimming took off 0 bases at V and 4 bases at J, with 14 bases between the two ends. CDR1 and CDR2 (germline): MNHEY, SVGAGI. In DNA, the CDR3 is TGTGCCAGCAGTTACTCCGGCCCCAATGTGGCAGATACGCAGTATTTT. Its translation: CASSYSGPNVADTQYF.

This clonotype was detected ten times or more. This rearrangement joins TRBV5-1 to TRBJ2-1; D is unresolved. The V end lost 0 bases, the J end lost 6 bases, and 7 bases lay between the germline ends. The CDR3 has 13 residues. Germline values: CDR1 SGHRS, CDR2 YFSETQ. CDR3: CASSLARGNEQFF. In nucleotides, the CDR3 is TGCGCCAGCAGCTTGGCCCGAGGCAATGAGCAGTTCTTC. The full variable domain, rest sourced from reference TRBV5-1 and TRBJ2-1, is KAGVTQTPRYLIKTRGQQVTLSCSPISGHRSVSWYQQTPGQGLQFLFEYFSETQRNKGNFPGRFSGRQFSNSRSEMNVSTLELGDSALYLCASSLARGNEQFFGPGTRLTVL.

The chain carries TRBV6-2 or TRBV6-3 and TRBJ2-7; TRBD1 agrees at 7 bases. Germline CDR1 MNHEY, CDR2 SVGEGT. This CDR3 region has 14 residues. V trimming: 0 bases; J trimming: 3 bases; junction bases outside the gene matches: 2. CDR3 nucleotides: TGTGCCAGCAGTTACTCCACAGGGGTCTACGAGCAGTACTTC. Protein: CASSYSTGVYEQYF.

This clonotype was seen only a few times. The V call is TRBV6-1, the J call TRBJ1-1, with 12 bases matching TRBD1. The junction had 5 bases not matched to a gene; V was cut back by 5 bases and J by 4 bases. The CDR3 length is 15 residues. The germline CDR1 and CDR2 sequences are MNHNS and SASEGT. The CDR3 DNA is TGTGCCAGCAGTCTCCGGGACAGGGGGCTCACTGAAGCTTTCTTT. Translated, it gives CASSLRDRGLTEAFF.

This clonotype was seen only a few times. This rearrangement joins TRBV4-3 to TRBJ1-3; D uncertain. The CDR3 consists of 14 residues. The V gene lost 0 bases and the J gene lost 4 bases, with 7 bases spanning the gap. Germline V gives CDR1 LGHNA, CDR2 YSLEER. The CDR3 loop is CASSQDRRGNTIYF. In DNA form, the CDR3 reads TGCGCCAGCAGCCAAGATCGCCGGGGAAACACCATATATTTT.

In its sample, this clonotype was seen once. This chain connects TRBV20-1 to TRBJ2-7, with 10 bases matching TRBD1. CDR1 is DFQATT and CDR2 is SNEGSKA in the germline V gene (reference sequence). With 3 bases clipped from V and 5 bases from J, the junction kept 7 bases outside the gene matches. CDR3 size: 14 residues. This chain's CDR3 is CSASKGQGNHEQYF. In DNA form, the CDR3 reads TGCAGTGCTAGTAAGGGACAGGGGAATCACGAGCAGTACTTC.

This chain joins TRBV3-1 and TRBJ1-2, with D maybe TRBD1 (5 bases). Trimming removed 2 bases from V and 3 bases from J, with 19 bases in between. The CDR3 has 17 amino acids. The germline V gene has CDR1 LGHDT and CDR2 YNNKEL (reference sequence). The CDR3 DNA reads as TGTGCCAGCAGCCAATTTGGGGACGGGGGTATAGACTATGGCTACACCTTC. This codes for CASSQFGDGGIDYGYTF.

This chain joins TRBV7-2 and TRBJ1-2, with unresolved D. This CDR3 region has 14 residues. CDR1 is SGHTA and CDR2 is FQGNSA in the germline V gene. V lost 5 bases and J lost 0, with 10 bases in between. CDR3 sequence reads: CASSVDITNYGYTF. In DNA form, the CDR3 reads TGTGCCAGCAGCGTAGACATAACTAACTATGGCTACACCTTC.